The TCR beta chain described here comes from a study of T cells after posttransplantation cyclophosphamide. Only in-frame clones appear in the TCRdb table, and some are missing; sequencing was by immunoSEQ multiplex PCR. The data show fewer than 5,000 clones, with about 83% seen just once and less than 8.5% held by the top ten. This clone is large (0.1 to 1%) by share. Its antigen is unidentified. V shed 4 bases and J shed 0 bases, with 10 bases lying between them. Germline V lookup: CDR1 SGHDN, CDR2 FVKESK. The CDR3 runs 15 residues. A marrow graft followed busulfan-fludarabine conditioning, with cyclophosphamide on days +3 and +4. Findings and limits, study-wide: TRB overlap between skin or GI tissue T cells and blood was limited. Later post-transplant blood repertoires were often dominated by donor CD8+ memory clones. Recipient CMV seropositivity and CMV reactivation strongly tracked TRB clonality.

The V gene is TRBV14, the J gene TRBJ1-3, with D possibly matching TRBD1 (5 bases). This TCR was sampled from a male patient in his 30s who received an allogeneic stem cell transplant from a related donor, was CMV-positive, and had no GVHD. Certain T cells may be donor cells from the graft. The material was CD4+ T cells sorted from blood, obtained 242 days after a stem cell transplant with posttransplant cyclophosphamide. For the CDR3, the DNA is TGTGCCAGCAGCCGGGGACTGCTCTCTGGAAACACCATATATTTT. Amino acids: CASSRGLLSGNTIYF. The whole variable domain, filled in from reference TRBV14 and TRBJ1-3, reads EAGVTQFPSHSVIEKGQTVTLRCDPISGHDNLYWYRRVMGKEIKFLLHFVKESKQDESGMPNNRFLAERTGGTYSTLKVQPAELEDSGVYFCASSRGLLSGNTIYFGEGSWLTVV.